The T cell receptor (beta chain) under discussion was sequenced for a study of blood T cells in healthy people across ages. To note about this clonotype: Its antigen remains unidentified.

Study-level results: Strong correlation existed between TCR beta diversity and naive T cell percentage. Any conclusive comparison of naive versus antigen-experienced cells was prevented by using unsorted PBMCs.

Together with a sample-barcoded 5' primer, a J-beta primer mix was included in a second PCR lasting about 7 to 11 cycles. A template-switch adaptor containing 12 random nucleotides labeled each cDNA molecule. TCRdb called the 5' RACE reads again in MiXCR, with one record for every CDR3 protein. The sample holds 1.6 million or so distinct CDR3 sequences, approximately 32% seen once. There are 15 residues in the CDR3. CDR1 and CDR2 (germline): MNHEY, SMNVEV (reference sequence). With 0 bases removed from V and 12 bases from J, the gap between germline ends came to 18 bases. In each sample, at least 6 million PBMCs were isolated.

The chain is built from TRBV27 and TRBJ2-1, with D possibly matching TRBD1 (5 bases). The clonotype comes from a woman between 25 and 40 years old in good health. Specimen: blood. DNA for the CDR3: TGTGCCAGCAGTTTATCAGTAGGGGTGATGGATGGGCAGTTCTTC. Protein product: CASSLSVGVMDGQFF.